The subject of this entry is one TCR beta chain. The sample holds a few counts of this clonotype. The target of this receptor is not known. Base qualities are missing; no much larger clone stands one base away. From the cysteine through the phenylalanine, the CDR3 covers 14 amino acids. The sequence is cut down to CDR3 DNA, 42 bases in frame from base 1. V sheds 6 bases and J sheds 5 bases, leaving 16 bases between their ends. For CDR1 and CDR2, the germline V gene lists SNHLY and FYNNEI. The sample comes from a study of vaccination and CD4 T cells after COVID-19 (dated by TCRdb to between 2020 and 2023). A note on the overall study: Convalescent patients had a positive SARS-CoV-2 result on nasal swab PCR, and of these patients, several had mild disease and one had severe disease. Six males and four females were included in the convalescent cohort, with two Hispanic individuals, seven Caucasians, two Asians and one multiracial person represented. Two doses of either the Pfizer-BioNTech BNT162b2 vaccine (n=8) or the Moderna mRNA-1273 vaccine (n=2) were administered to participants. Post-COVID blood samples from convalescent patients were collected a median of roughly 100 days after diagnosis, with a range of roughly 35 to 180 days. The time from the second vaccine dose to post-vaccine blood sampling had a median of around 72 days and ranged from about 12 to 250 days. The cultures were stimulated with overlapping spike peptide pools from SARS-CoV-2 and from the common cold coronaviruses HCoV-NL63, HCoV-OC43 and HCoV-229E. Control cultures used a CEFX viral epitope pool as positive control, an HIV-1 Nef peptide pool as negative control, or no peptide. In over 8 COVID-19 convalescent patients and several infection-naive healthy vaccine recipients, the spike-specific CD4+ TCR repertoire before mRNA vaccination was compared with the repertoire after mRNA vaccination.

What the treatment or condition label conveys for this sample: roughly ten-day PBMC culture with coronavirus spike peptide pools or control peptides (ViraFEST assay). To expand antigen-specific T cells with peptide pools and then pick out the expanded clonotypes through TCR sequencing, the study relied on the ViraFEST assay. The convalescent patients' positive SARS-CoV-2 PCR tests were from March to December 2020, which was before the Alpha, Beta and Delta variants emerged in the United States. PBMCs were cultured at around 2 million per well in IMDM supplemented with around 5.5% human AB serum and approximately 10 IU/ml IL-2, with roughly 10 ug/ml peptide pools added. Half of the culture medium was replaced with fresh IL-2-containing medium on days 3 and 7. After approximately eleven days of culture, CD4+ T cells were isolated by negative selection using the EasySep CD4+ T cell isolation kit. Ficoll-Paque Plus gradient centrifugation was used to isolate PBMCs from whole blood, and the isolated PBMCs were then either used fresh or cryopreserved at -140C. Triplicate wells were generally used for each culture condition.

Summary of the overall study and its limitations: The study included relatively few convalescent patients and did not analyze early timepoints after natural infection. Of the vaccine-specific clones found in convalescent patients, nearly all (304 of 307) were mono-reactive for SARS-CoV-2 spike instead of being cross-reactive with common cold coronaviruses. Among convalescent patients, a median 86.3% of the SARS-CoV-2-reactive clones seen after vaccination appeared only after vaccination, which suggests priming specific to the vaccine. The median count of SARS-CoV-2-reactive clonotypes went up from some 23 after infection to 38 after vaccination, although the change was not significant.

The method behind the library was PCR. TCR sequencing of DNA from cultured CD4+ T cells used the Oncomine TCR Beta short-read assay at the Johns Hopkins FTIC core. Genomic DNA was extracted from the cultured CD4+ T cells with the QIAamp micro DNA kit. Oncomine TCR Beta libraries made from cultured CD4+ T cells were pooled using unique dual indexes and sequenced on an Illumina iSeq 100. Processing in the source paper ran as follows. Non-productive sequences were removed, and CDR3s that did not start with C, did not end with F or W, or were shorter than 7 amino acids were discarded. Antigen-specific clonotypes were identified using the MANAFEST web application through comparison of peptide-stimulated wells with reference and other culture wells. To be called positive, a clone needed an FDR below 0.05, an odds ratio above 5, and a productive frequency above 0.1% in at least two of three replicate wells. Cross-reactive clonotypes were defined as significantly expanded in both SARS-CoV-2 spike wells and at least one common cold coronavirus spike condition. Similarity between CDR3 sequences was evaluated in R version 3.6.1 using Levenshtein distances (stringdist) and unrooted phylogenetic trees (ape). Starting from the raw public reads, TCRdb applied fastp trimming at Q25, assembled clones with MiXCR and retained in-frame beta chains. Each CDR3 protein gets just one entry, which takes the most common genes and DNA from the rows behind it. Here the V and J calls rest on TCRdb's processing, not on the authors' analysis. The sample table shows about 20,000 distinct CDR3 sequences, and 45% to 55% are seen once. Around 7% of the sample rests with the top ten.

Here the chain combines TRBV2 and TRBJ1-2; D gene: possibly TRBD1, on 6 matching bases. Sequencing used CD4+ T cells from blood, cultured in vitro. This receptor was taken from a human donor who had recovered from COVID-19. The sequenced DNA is TGTGCCAGCAGGAGGGGGACGGACTCATATGGCTACACCTTC. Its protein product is CASRRGTDSYGYTF.